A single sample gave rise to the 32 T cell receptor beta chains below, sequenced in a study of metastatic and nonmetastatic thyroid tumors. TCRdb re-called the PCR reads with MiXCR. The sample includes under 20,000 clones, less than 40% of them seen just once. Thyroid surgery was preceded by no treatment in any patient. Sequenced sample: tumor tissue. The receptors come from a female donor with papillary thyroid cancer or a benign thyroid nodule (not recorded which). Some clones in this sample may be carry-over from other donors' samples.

CDR3 sequence reads: CASSLGSGVNTGELFF. CDR3 DNA: TGTGCCAGCAGCTTGGGTAGCGGGGTGAACACCGGGGAGCTGTTTTTT. The chain carries TRBV7-3 and TRBJ2-2, with TRBD2 matching 8 bases. J was trimmed by 1 base and V by 3 bases; bases with no gene match: 4. The germline V gene has CDR1 SGHTA and CDR2 FQGTGA. The CDR3 runs 16 residues.

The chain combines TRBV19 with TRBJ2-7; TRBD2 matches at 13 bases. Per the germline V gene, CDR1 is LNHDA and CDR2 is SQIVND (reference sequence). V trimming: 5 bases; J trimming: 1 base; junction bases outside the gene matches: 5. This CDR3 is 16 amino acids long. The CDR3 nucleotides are TGTGCCAGTAGTGCCCGGACTAGCGGGAGATCCTACGAGCAGTACTTC. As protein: CASSARTSGRSYEQYF.

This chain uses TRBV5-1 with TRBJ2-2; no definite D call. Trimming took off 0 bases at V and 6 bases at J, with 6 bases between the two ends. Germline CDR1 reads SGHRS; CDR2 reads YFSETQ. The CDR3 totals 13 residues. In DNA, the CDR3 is TGCGCCAGCAGCTTGGAGGTAGCCGGGGAGCTGTTTTTT. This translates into CASSLEVAGELFF.

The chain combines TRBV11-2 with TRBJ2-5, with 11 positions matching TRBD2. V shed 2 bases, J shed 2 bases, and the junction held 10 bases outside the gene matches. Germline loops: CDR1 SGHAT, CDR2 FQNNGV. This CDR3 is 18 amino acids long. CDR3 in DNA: TGTGCCAGCAGCTTAATGGGTAGCGGGAGGGCGGAACAAGAGACCCAGTACTTC. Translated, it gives CASSLMGSGRAEQETQYF.

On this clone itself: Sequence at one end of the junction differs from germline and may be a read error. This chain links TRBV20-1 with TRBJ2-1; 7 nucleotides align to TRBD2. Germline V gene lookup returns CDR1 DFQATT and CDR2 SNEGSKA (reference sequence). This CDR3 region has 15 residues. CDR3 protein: CSAQHTSVFNNGQFF. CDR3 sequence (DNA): TGCAGTGCTCAGCACACTAGCGTATTTAACAATGGGCAGTTCTTC.

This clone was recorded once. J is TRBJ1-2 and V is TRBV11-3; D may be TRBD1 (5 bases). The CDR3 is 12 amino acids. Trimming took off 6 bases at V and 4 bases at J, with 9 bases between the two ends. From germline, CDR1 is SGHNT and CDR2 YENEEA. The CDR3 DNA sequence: TGTGCCAGCAGGACAGTCCGCTATGGCTACACCTTC. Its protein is CASRTVRYGYTF.

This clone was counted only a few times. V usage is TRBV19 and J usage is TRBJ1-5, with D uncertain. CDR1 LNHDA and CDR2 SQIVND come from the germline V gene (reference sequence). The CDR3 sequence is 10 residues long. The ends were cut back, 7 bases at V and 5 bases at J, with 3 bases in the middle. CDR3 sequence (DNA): TGTGCCAGTAATGATCAGCCCCAGCATTTT. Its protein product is CASNDQPQHF. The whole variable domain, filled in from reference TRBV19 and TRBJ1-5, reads DGGITQSPKYLFRKEGQNVTLSCEQNLNHDAMYWYRQDPGQGLRLIYYSQIVNDFQKGDIAEGYSVSREKKESFPLTVTSAQKNPTAFYLCASNDQPQHFGDGTRLSIL.

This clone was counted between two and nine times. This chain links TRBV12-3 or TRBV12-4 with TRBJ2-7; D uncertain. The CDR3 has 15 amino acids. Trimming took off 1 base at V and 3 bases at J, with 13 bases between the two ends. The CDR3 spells CASSLGRVIDYEQYF. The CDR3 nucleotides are TGTGCCAGCAGTTTAGGTAGAGTCATCGACTACGAGCAGTACTTC.

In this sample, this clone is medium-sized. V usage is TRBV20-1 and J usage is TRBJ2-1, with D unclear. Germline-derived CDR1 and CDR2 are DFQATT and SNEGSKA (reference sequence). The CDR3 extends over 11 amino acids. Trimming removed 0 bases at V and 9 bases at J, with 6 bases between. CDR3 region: CSAREGPEQFF. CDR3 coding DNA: TGCAGTGCTAGAGAAGGTCCTGAGCAGTTCTTC.

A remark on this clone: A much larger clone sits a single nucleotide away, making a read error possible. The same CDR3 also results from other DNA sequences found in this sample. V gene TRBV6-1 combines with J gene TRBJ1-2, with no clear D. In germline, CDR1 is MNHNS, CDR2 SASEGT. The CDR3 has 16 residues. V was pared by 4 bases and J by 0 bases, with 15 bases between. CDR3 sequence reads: CASSVEDGKPNYGYTF. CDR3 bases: TGTGCCAGCAGTGTTGAGGACGGGAAACCTAACTATGGCTACACCTTC.

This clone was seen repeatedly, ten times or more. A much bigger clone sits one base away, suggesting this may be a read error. CDR3 loop: CASSQGTSGPYEQYF. CDR3 nucleotide sequence: TGCGCCAGCAGCCAAGGGACTAGCGGTCCCTACGAGCAGTACTTC. The chain is built from TRBV4-3 and TRBJ2-7, with TRBD2 matching 10 bases. With 1 base clipped from V and 2 bases from J, the junction kept 2 bases outside the gene matches. Germline CDR1 reads LGHNA; CDR2 reads YSLEER. The CDR3 contains 15 residues.

The CDR3 DNA reads TGCAGTGCTAGAGCTAGAAGCTATGGCTACACCTTC. This gives the protein CSARARSYGYTF. This rearrangement joins TRBV20-1 to TRBJ1-2; D not resolved. The CDR3 is 12 residues long. From germline, CDR1 is DFQATT and CDR2 SNEGSKA (reference sequence). V shed 1 base and J shed 4 bases, with 7 bases lying between them.

The CDR3 loop reads CASSQDDPSYEQYF. In DNA, the CDR3 is TGTGCCAGCAGCCAAGATGACCCTAGCTACGAGCAGTACTTC. The genes are TRBV4-2 and TRBJ2-7; D is unclear. The V end was cut by 0 bases, the J end by 3 bases, with 9 bases between. Germline V CDR1 and CDR2: LGHNA, YNFKEQ. The CDR3 has 14 amino acids.

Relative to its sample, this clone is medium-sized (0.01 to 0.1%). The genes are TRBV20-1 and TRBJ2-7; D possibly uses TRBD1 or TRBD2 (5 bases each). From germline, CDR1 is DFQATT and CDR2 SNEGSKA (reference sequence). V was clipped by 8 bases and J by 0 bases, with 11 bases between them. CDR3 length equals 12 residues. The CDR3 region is CSPGTDSYEQYF. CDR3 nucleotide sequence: TGCAGTCCCGGGACGGACTCCTACGAGCAGTACTTC.

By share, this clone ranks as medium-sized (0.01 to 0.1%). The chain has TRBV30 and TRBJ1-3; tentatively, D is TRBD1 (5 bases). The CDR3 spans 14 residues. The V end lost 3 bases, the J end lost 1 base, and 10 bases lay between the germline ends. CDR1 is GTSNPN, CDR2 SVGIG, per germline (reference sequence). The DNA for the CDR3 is TGTGCCTGGAGCCCAGGGAATTCTGGAAACACCATATATTTT. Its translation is CAWSPGNSGNTIYF.

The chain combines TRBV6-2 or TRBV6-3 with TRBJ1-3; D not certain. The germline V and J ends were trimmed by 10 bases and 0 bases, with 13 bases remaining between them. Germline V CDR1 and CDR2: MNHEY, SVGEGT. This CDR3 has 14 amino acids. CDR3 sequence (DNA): TGTGCCATCATAGAAAACCGCTCTGGAAACACCATATATTTT. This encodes CAIIENRSGNTIYF.

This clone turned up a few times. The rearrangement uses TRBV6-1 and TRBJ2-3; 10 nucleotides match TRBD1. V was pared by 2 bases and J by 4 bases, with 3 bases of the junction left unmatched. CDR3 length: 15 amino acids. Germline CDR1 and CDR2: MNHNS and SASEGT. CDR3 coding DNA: TGTGCCAGCAGTGAATCGACAGGGGGCCCAGATACGCAGTATTTT. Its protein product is CASSESTGGPDTQYF.

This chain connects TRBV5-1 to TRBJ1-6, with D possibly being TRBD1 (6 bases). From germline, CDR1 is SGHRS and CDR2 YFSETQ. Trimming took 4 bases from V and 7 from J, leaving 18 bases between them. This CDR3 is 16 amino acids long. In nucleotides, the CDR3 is TGCGCCAGCAGCCTGGACAGCCGGAATCCCAATTCACCCCTCCACTTT. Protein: CASSLDSRNPNSPLHF.

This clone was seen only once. The chain's CDR3 is CSAYSLGDGYTF. CDR3 DNA sequence: TGCAGTGCGTACTCACTGGGCGATGGCTACACCTTC. The chain links TRBV20-1 to TRBJ1-2; D unclear. CDR1 DFQATT and CDR2 SNEGSKA come from the germline V gene (reference sequence). The CDR3 is 12 residues long. Trimming stripped 6 bases from V and 6 bases from J, with 14 bases between.

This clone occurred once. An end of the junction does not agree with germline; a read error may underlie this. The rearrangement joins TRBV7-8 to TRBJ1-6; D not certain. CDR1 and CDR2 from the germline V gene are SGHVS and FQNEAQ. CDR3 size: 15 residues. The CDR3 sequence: CASSLEAGRASHLHF. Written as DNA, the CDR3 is TGTGCCAGCAGCTTAGAGGCAGGTCGTGCATCACACCTCCACTTT.

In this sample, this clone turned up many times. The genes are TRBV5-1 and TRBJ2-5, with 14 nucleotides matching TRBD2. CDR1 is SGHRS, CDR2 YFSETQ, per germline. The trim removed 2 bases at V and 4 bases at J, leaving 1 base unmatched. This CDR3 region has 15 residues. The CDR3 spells CASSLGTSGRETQYF. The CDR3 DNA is TGCGCCAGCAGCTTAGGGACTAGCGGGAGAGAGACCCAGTACTTC.

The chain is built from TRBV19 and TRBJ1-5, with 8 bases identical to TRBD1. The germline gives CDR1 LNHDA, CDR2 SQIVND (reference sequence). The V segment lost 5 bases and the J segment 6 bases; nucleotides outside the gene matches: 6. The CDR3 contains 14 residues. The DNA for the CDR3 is TGTGCCAGTAGTGTCCCAGGGGGCGGTCAGCCCCAGCATTTT. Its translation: CASSVPGGGQPQHF.

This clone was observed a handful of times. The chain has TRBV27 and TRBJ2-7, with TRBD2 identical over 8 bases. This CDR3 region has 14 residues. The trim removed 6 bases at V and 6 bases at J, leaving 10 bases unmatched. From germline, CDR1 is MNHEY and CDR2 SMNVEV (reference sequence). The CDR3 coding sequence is TGTGCCAGCAGCCGGACTAGCCAGGGATCCGAGCAGTACTTC. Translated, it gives CASSRTSQGSEQYF.

CDR3 protein: CASSFSGAGTEAFF. The CDR3 DNA is TGTGCCAGCAGCTTCTCAGGGGCGGGGACTGAAGCTTTCTTT. The rearrangement uses TRBV11-2 and TRBJ1-1; TRBD1 is a possible D gene (6 bases). Trimming stripped 3 bases from V and 5 bases from J, with 13 bases between. The CDR3 runs 14 residues. Germline lookup yields CDR1 SGHAT and CDR2 FQNNGV.

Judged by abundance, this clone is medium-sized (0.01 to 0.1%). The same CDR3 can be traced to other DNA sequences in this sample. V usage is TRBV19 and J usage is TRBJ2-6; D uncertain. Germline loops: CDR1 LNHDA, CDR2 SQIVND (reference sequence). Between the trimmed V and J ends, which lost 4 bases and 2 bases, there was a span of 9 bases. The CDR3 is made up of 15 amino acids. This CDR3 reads CASSSLAPGANVLTF. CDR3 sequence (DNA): TGTGCCAGTAGTAGCCTCGCCCCTGGGGCCAACGTCCTGACTTTC.

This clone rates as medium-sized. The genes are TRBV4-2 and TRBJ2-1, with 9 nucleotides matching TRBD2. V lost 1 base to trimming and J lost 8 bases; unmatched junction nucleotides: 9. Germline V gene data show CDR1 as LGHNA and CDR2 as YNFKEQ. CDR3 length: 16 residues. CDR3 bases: TGTGCCAGCAGCCAAGGGGCTAGCGGGATAGGCTATGAGCAGTTCTTC. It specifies CASSQGASGIGYEQFF.

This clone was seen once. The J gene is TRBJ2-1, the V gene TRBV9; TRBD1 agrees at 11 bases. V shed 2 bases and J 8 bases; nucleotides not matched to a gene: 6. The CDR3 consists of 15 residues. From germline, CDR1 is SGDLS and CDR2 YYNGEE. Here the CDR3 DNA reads TGTGCCAGCAGCGTGTCCGGACAGGGGGCGTATGAGCAGTTCTTC. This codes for CASSVSGQGAYEQFF.

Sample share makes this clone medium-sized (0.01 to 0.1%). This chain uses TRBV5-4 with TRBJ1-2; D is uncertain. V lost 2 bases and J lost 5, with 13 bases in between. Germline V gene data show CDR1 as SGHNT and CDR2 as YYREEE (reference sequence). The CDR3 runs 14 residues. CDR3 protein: CASSLRGDEYGYTF. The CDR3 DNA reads TGTGCCAGCAGCTTACGGGGAGATGAATATGGCTACACCTTC.

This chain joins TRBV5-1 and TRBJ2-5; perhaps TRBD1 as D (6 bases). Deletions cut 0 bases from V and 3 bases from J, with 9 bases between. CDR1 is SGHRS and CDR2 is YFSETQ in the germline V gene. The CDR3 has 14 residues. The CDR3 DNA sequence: TGCGCCAGCAGCTTGGCTGGGGGCGAAGAGACCCAGTACTTC. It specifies CASSLAGGEETQYF. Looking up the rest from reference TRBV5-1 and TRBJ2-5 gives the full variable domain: KAGVTQTPRYLIKTRGQQVTLSCSPISGHRSVSWYQQTPGQGLQFLFEYFSETQRNKGNFPGRFSGRQFSNSRSEMNVSTLELGDSALYLCASSLAGGEETQYFGPGTRLLVL.

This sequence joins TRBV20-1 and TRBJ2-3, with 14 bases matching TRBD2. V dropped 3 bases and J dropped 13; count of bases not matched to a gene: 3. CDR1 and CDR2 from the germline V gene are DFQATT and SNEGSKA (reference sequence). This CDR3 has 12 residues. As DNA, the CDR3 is TGCAGTGCTAGGGGGGGACTAGCGGGAGAGTATTTT. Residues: CSARGGLAGEYF.

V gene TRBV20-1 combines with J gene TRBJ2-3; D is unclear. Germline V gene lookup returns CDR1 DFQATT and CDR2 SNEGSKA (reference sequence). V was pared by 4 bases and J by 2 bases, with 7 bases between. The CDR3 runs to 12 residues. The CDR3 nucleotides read TGCAGTGCTATCGGCCCCACAGATACGCAGTATTTT. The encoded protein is CSAIGPTDTQYF.

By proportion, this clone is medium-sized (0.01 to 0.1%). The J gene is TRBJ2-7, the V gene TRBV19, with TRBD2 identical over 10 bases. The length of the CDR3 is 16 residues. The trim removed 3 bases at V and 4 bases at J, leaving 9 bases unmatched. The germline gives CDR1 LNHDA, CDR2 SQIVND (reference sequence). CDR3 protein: CASSMRLAGVAYEQYF. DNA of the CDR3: TGTGCCAGTAGTATGCGGCTAGCGGGAGTGGCGTACGAGCAGTACTTC.